Shown below are 17 T cell receptor beta chains from a single sample sequenced in a study of cytomegalovirus exposure and HLA in healthy donors. Clones were read by immunoSEQ multiplex PCR, and TCRdb kept only the in-frame ones, dropping some. The repertoire holds tens of thousands of clones, over 85% seen once, with 1.1% in the top ten. Sequencing was performed on PBMCs. The source of these receptors is a man younger than 35 in good health and CMV-seronegative.

This clone was seen a handful of times. The chain links TRBV2 to TRBJ2-7; tentatively, D is TRBD1 (6 bases). CDR1 is SNHLY, CDR2 FYNNEI, per germline. The CDR3 has 13 amino acids. V gave up 2 bases and J gave up 6 bases, with 11 bases separating them. CDR3 sequence: CASSEQGMGEQYF. The CDR3 region has the DNA TGTGCCAGCAGTGAACAGGGGATGGGCGAGCAGTACTTC.

This clone has just a few counts. In DNA, the CDR3 is TGTGCCAGCAGTTCCCCGACGGGACAGGGGGTGCAAGAGACCCAGTACTTC. Its translation: CASSSPTGQGVQETQYF. The V gene is TRBV27, the J gene TRBJ2-5, with 11 bases aligning to TRBD1. The germline CDR1 and CDR2 sequences are MNHEY and SMNVEV (reference sequence). The CDR3 totals 17 residues. The junction had 9 bases not matched to a gene; V was cut back by 4 bases and J by 2 bases.

The chain combines TRBV10-3 with TRBJ1-5; a possible D gene is TRBD1 (6 bases). The CDR3 spans 16 residues. Germline V CDR1 and CDR2: ENHRY, SYGVKD. V lost 0 bases to trimming and J lost 2 bases, with 11 bases between them. The CDR3 region has the DNA TGTGCCATCAGTGAGTCTGCAGGGGTTGGCAATCAGCCCCAGCATTTT. Amino acids: CAISESAGVGNQPQHF.

This chain joins TRBV27 and TRBJ2-1, with a possible D match to TRBD1 (7 bases). Between the trimmed V and J ends, which lost 5 bases and 5 bases, there was a span of 19 bases. Germline V gene sequence: CDR1 MNHEY, CDR2 SMNVEV (reference sequence). The CDR3 runs to 16 residues. The CDR3 is CASSQWGDSSNNEQFF. DNA for the CDR3: TGTGCCAGCAGTCAATGGGGGGACAGTTCAAACAATGAGCAGTTCTTC.

This chain links TRBV6-7 with TRBJ1-4; possibly TRBD1 for D (6 bases). TRBV6-7 is classed as an ORF, of uncertain function. The V end was cut by 2 bases, the J end by 8 bases, with 6 bases between. CDR3 length: 12 amino acids. The DNA for the CDR3 is TGTGCCAGCAGTTACGGGACAGAAAAACTGTTTTTT. Translated, it gives CASSYGTEKLFF.

V is TRBV29-1 and J is TRBJ2-7; 11 bases map to TRBD1. Germline CDR1 reads SQVTM; CDR2 reads ANQGSEA. The CDR3 runs 13 residues. With 4 bases clipped from V and 4 bases from J, the junction kept 3 bases outside the gene matches. The CDR3 loop is CSVAGQGGYEQYF. CDR3 bases: TGCAGCGTTGCGGGACAGGGGGGATACGAGCAGTACTTC.

The rearrangement joins TRBV7-2 to TRBJ1-2, with 9 nucleotides matching TRBD1. V lost 1 base to trimming and J lost 8 bases; unmatched junction nucleotides: 11. Per the germline V gene, CDR1 is SGHTA and CDR2 is FQGNSA. The CDR3 has 16 residues. The CDR3 sequence: CASSLVRGQGTDGYTF. As DNA, the CDR3 is TGTGCCAGCAGCTTAGTCCGAGGACAGGGGACGGACGGCTACACCTTC.

The V and J genes are TRBV11-2 and TRBJ1-3; no clear D gene. Trimming removed 0 bases from V and 7 bases from J, with 7 bases in between. Germline-derived CDR1 and CDR2 are SGHAT and FQNNGV. The CDR3 has 13 residues. The CDR3 bases are TGTGCCAGCAGCTTAGATTTCAGGAACACCATATATTTT. This codes for CASSLDFRNTIYF.

The V gene is TRBV11-2, the J gene TRBJ2-7; perhaps TRBD2 as D (6 bases). The V end was cut by 1 base, the J end by 6 bases, with 19 bases between. CDR1 is SGHAT, CDR2 FQNNGV, per germline. CDR3 length: 16 residues. The chain's CDR3 is CASSLGTILAGGEQYF. The CDR3 bases are TGTGCCAGCAGCTTAGGGACTATCCTGGCTGGTGGCGAGCAGTACTTC.

The chain uses TRBV28 and TRBJ2-7; 11 nucleotides match TRBD1. Germline CDR1 MDHEN, CDR2 SYDVKM. V shed 9 bases, J shed 2 bases, and the junction held 6 bases outside the gene matches. The CDR3 extends over 14 amino acids. The CDR3 sequence is CASAPDRGPYEQYF. Written as DNA, the CDR3 is TGTGCCAGTGCGCCGGACAGGGGGCCCTACGAGCAGTACTTC.

The chain recombines TRBV11-1 with TRBJ2-6, with D maybe TRBD1 (6 bases). Germline loops: CDR1 SGHAT, CDR2 FQDESV (reference sequence). The V end was cut by 4 bases, the J end by 0 bases, with 16 bases between. The CDR3 loop spans 18 amino acids. CDR3: CASSSPSNRVSGANVLTF. The CDR3, as DNA: TGTGCCAGCAGCTCTCCGTCGAACAGGGTCTCTGGGGCCAACGTCCTGACTTTC.

This rearrangement joins TRBV9 to TRBJ2-7, with 10 nucleotides matching TRBD2. Per germline, CDR1 SGDLS and CDR2 YYNGEE. The trim removed 0 bases at V and 3 bases at J, leaving 9 bases unmatched. The CDR3 contains 17 residues. The CDR3 loop is CASSVGASGGPIYEQYF. CDR3 in DNA: TGTGCCAGCAGCGTAGGGGCTAGCGGGGGCCCGATCTACGAGCAGTACTTC.

To note about this clone: A read error may account for a junction end that differs from germline. The rearrangement uses TRBV5-1 and TRBJ2-3; 12 bases are a match to TRBD2. CDR3 length equals 16 residues. Per the germline V gene, CDR1 is SGHRS and CDR2 is YFSETQ. DNA for the CDR3: TGCGCCAGCAGCTCGGCGACTAGCGGGAGCAAAGATACGCAGTATTTT. Its translation: CASSSATSGSKDTQYF.

The V call is TRBV6-1, the J call TRBJ2-7; D might be TRBD2 (5 bases). CDR1 and CDR2 (germline): MNHNS, SASEGT. This CDR3 spans 14 amino acids. V was cut by 7 bases and J by 2 bases, with 15 bases left in between. The CDR3: CASTRRGITYEQYF. DNA for the CDR3: TGTGCCAGCACCCGGAGAGGGATAACCTACGAGCAGTACTTC.

The gene calls are TRBV27 and TRBJ2-3; 9 bases agree with TRBD1. This CDR3 spans 17 amino acids. The V gene end was trimmed by 2 bases and the J gene end by 4 bases; junction bases not matched to a gene: 10. In germline, CDR1 is MNHEY, CDR2 SMNVEV (reference sequence). CDR3 sequence (DNA): TGTGCCAGCAGTTTAAAGGGACAGGGCTTTCTTGCAGATACGCAGTATTTT. Protein product: CASSLKGQGFLADTQYF.

The chain is built from TRBV5-4 and TRBJ2-2; TRBD2 might be the D (5 bases). V was shortened by 3 bases and J by 3 bases, with 15 bases between the two germline ends. CDR1 is SGHNT, CDR2 YYREEE, per germline (reference sequence). CDR3 length: 16 residues. The CDR3 nucleotides read TGTGCCAGCAGCTCCCCCCCGAGCGGATACACCGGGGAGCTGTTTTTT. This encodes CASSSPPSGYTGELFF. The complete variable domain, with remaining parts taken from reference TRBV5-4 and TRBJ2-2, reads ETGVTQSPTHLIKTRGQQVTLRCSSQSGHNTVSWYQQALGQGPQFIFQYYREEENGRGNFPPRFSGLQFPNYSSELNVNALELDDSALYLCASSSPPSGYTGELFFGEGSRLTVL.

The gene calls are TRBV9 and TRBJ2-1; 9 positions agree with TRBD2. J lost 1 base, V lost 0 bases, and 2 bases had no gene match. This CDR3 spans 16 amino acids. Germline V gene lookup returns CDR1 SGDLS and CDR2 YYNGEE. Here the CDR3 reads CASSVEAGGSYNEQFF. The CDR3 coding sequence is TGTGCCAGCAGCGTAGAGGCGGGAGGGTCCTACAATGAGCAGTTCTTC.